The rows below give T cell receptor beta chains drawn from one sample of a study of cytomegalovirus exposure and HLA in healthy donors. Profiling relied on immunoSEQ multiplex PCR, and the TCRdb table lists in-frame clones only, not all of them. The sample records 100,000 to 150,000 clones, over 70% being singletons. The sequenced sample consisted of PBMCs. The origin of the receptors is a woman aged 18-29 years in good health and CMV-seronegative. Each CDR3 is given with its conserved first and last residue. A D gene is named only where the DNA matches it firmly. The size of a clone is reported for some rows only, either as once, few or many, or as a class for expanded clones.

abundance,j_gene,d_gene,v_gene,CDR3nt,CDR3aa
once,TRBJ1-5,.,TRBV19,TGTGCCAGTAGTATAGAAGGGGCGGAGTGGGTTCAGCCCCAGCATTTT,CASSIEGAEWVQPQHF
.,TRBJ2-5,TRBD1,TRBV9,TGTGCCAGCAGCGTAGAGCCCGGGACAGGGCTGGAGACCCAGTACTTC,CASSVEPGTGLETQYF
.,TRBJ1-5,.,TRBV6-5,TGTGCCAGCAGTTACTCCTCCGATCAGCCCCAGCATTTT,CASSYSSDQPQHF
.,TRBJ2-5,.,TRBV4-2,TGTGCCAGCAGCCAAGATAGTGGAAGCGGTGCGAGAGAGACCCAGTACTTC,CASSQDSGSGARETQYF
.,TRBJ2-2,.,TRBV4-1,TGCGCCAGCAGCTCACGGAGGCCCGGGGAGCTGTTTTTT,CASSSRRPGELFF
.,TRBJ2-1,.,TRBV29-1,TGCAGCGTTGAAGATTTAAATTATCGGCAGGGAGGCAACGAGCAGTTCTTC,CSVEDLNYRQGGNEQFF
.,TRBJ2-1,.,TRBV19,TGTGCCAGTAGCGGGTACGGCCTCTACAATGAGCAGTTCTTC,CASSGYGLYNEQFF
few,TRBJ2-1,.,TRBV6-5,TGTGCCAGCATCGGGGAAGGCCCACAGGGTGGGCAGTTCTTC,CASIGEGPQGGQFF
.,TRBJ2-3,TRBD2,TRBV19,TGTGCCAGTAGTATAGGCCCTAGCGGGAGGTTCACAGATACGCAGTATTTT,CASSIGPSGRFTDTQYF
few,TRBJ1-2,.,TRBV6-6,TGTGCCAGCAGTCCGCTAGGGGATGGCTACACCTTC,CASSPLGDGYTF
.,TRBJ1-1,.,TRBV28,TGTGCCAGCAGTTTATCGCGGGAGAACACTGAAGCTTTCTTT,CASSLSRENTEAFF
.,TRBJ2-3,.,TRBV30,TGTGCCTGGAGTGTAGAGGCAGGGTTTACAGATACGCAGTATTTT,CAWSVEAGFTDTQYF
.,TRBJ2-7,TRBD2,TRBV5-4,TGTGCCAGCAGCTGGGGGACTAGCGGGAGTAGAGAGCAGTACTTC,CASSWGTSGSREQYF
.,TRBJ2-1,.,TRBV5-4,TGTGCCAGCAGCTTAGACAGCCATGAGCAGTTCTTC,CASSLDSHEQFF
.,TRBJ2-3,TRBD2,TRBV29-1,TGCAGCGTCGCACTCGCTAGCGGGAGGGTGACAGATACGCAGTATTTT,CSVALASGRVTDTQYF
few,TRBJ2-1,TRBD2,TRBV23-1,TGCGCCAGCAGTCCCTGGACTAGCGACCCGCGCAAGTTCTTC,CASSPWTSDPRKFF
.,TRBJ2-1,.,TRBV11-2,TGTGCCAGCAGCTTAGATAGGACAGAAGCCTACAATGAGCAGTTCTTC,CASSLDRTEAYNEQFF
once,TRBJ2-1,TRBD2,TRBV4-1,TGCGCCAGCAGCCAAGGTGGGCTAGCGGAAATCAATGAGCAGTTCTTC,CASSQGGLAEINEQFF
.,TRBJ2-7,TRBD2,TRBV30,TGTGCCTGGAGTGTCGATAGCGGGAGGTACGAGCAGTACTTC,CAWSVDSGRYEQYF
once,TRBJ2-1,TRBD2,TRBV5-1,TGCGCCAGCAGCCCTACGGGACTAGCGGGAGTTTATGAGCAGTTCTTC,CASSPTGLAGVYEQFF
.,TRBJ1-1,.,TRBV5-4,TGTGCCAGCAGCTTCCTACAGGGGAACACTGAAGCTTTCTTT,CASSFLQGNTEAFF
once,TRBJ1-5,.,TRBV27,TGTGCCAGCAGTTTATCGGCCGGGGTGGATCATCAGCCCCAGCATTTT,CASSLSAGVDHQPQHF
.,TRBJ1-2,.,TRBV5-6,TGTGCCAGCAGCTTGGGGGGCAGAAGTTATGGCTACACCTTC,CASSLGGRSYGYTF
.,TRBJ2-5,TRBD2,TRBV6-4,TGTGCCAGCAGTGAGAACCCGGGGGGAGAGACCCAGTACTTC,CASSENPGGETQYF
.,TRBJ1-1,.,TRBV19,TGTGCCAGTAGTATAGGGCGGGGGAACACTGAAGCTTTCTTT,CASSIGRGNTEAFF
few,TRBJ2-6,.,TRBV5-4,TGTGCCAGCAGCTTAGCAGGGCTCCTGGCCAACGTCCTGACTTTC,CASSLAGLLANVLTF
.,TRBJ1-4,.,TRBV12-2,TGTGCAAGTCGCTTAACCCAACTGGTCGGGTATGCAACTAATGAAAAACTGTTTTTT,CASRLTQLVGYATNEKLFF
.,TRBJ2-1,TRBD2,TRBV18,TGTGCCAGCTCACCACCGGCCGTGGGGAGGGGCGTGGACAATGAGCAGTTCTTC,CASSPPAVGRGVDNEQFF
.,TRBJ1-5,.,TRBV28,TGTGCCAGCAGTTTATGGGCAGTTTATAGCAATCAGCCCCAGCATTTT,CASSLWAVYSNQPQHF
.,TRBJ2-1,TRBD2,TRBV5-4,TGTGCCAGCAGCCTGACTAGCGGGAGCCGGGGGCCGGAGGAGCAGTTCTTC,CASSLTSGSRGPEEQFF
few,TRBJ1-4,.,TRBV19,TGTGCCAGCGGACCGGGACTGAATAATGAAAAACTGTTTTTT,CASGPGLNNEKLFF
.,TRBJ2-1,TRBD2,TRBV5-1,TGCGCCAGCAGCCCCAGGACGTCTAGCGGGAGGAAGGTCAATGAGCAGTTCTTC,CASSPRTSSGRKVNEQFF
.,TRBJ2-7,.,TRBV7-7,TGTGCCAGCATCCCTATACAGAGGACTGTGATGACTTGGGAGCAGTACTTC,CASIPIQRTVMTWEQYF
once,TRBJ2-7,.,TRBV6-1,TGTGCCAGCAGTGAAGCGGGGCAATCAACCCAGCAGTACTTC,CASSEAGQSTQQYF
.,TRBJ1-1,TRBD1,TRBV2,TGTGCCAGCAGGGATCATACAGGGGGCATCACTGAAGCTTTCTTT,CASRDHTGGITEAFF
.,TRBJ1-1,.,TRBV5-1,TGCGCCAGCAGCTTGGAGCTAGGCGAGAACACTGAAGCTTTCTTT,CASSLELGENTEAFF
.,TRBJ2-1,.,TRBV7-9,TGTGCCAGCAGCTTGCAGGGTTTCGCGTACAATGAGCAGTTCTTC,CASSLQGFAYNEQFF
.,TRBJ2-5,.,TRBV5-1,TGCGCCAGCAGCCTCGGCAGGGAAGGGGAGACCCAGTACTTC,CASSLGREGETQYF
.,TRBJ1-4,.,TRBV7-9,TGTGCCAGCAGCTTAGACAGGGAAGAAAAACTGTTTTTT,CASSLDREEKLFF
.,TRBJ2-1,TRBD1,TRBV11-3,TGTGCCAGCAGCTTAGCCTCCCCGGGACAGGGATACAATGAGCAGTTCTTC,CASSLASPGQGYNEQFF
.,TRBJ1-6,TRBD1,TRBV6-5,TGTGCCAGCGGCGGGACAGCATTTTCACCCCTCCACTTT,CASGGTAFSPLHF
.,TRBJ2-7,.,TRBV6-5,TGTGCCAGCAGTTATGGAGGCCCGGGGAAGCAGTACTTC,CASSYGGPGKQYF
few,TRBJ1-4,.,TRBV14,TGTGCCAGCAGCCCCAGGTTGGCAGGGGTTGAAAAACTGTTTTTT,CASSPRLAGVEKLFF
.,TRBJ2-1,TRBD2,TRBV7-2,TGTGCCAGCACTGGACTAGCGGGAGGTACCTACAATGAGCAGTTCTTC,CASTGLAGGTYNEQFF
.,TRBJ1-5,.,TRBV6-6,TGTGCCAGCAGTTACTTGGGGAGAGAGAGCAATCAGCCCCAGCATTTT,CASSYLGRESNQPQHF
.,TRBJ2-2,.,TRBV29-1,TGCAGCGTTGCCGAGTTTAGGGGCGGGATAGGAACCGGGGAGCTGTTTTTT,CSVAEFRGGIGTGELFF
once,TRBJ2-3,TRBD2,TRBV7-6,TGTGCCAGCAGCCCCGCTAGCGGGAGTATCACAGATACGCAGTATTTT,CASSPASGSITDTQYF
.,TRBJ2-3,TRBD2,TRBV2,TGTGCCAGCGTGAGCGGGAGGGGCACAGATACGCAGTATTTT,CASVSGRGTDTQYF
.,TRBJ1-5,.,TRBV2,TGTGCCAGCATGAGTGGACACAGTAGCAATCAGCCCCAGCATTTT,CASMSGHSSNQPQHF
.,TRBJ2-2,TRBD2,TRBV5-1,TGCGCCAGCAGTCTGAGGCAGCGGGAGGCCTCTAACACCGGGGAGCTGTTTTTT,CASSLRQREASNTGELFF
.,TRBJ1-2,TRBD1,TRBV29-1,TGCAGCGTTGCCTGGGACAGAGACGTTGGCTACACCTTC,CSVAWDRDVGYTF
.,TRBJ2-1,.,TRBV10-3,TGTGCCACCGGCGGGACTCCGAACAATGAGCAGTTCTTC,CATGGTPNNEQFF
.,TRBJ2-2,TRBD2,TRBV7-8,TGTGCCAGCAGCTCCTACTTGGGGACTAGCGTTATCGGGGAGCTGTTTTTT,CASSSYLGTSVIGELFF
.,TRBJ2-7,TRBD2,TRBV7-2,TGTGCCAGCAGCTCAGGGACTAGCGGGGGAACCTACGAGCAGTACTTC,CASSSGTSGGTYEQYF